These 2 T cell receptor beta chains originate from one sample sequenced in a study of cytomegalovirus exposure and HLA in healthy donors. Use of 60 Vbeta and 13 Jbeta primers characterized the PCR. Assay used: immunoSEQ multiplex PCR; TCRdb lists only in-frame clones, some missing. The sample has some 120,000 clones; about 70% are singletons. Source material: PBMCs. Source of these receptors: a man under 40 in good health and CMV-seropositive.

Worth noting for this clone: Compared with germline, one end of the junction differs, possibly owing to a read error. The identical CDR3 is also encoded by other nucleotide sequences in the sample. The rearrangement uses TRBV4-1 and TRBJ2-3; TRBD2 is a possible D gene (5 bases). The V gene's germline CDR1 is MGHRA and CDR2 YSYEKL. The CDR3 is 18 residues long. CDR3 protein: CASSQVPLRSSRSDTQYF. For the CDR3, the DNA is TGCGCCAGCAGCCAAGTTCCCCTTAGGTCTAGCAGGTCAGACACGCAGTATTTT.

This clone was found a few times. This chain joins TRBV7-2 and TRBJ1-1; possible D gene TRBD1, 5 bases. Germline CDR1 is SGHTA and CDR2 is FQGNSA. V was clipped by 5 bases and J by 5 bases, with 12 bases between them. This CDR3 is 13 amino acids long. CDR3 residues: CASSLLGATEAFF. Written as DNA, the CDR3 is TGTGCCAGCAGCCTCCTAGGGGCAACTGAAGCTTTCTTT. The full variable domain, its missing parts supplied by reference TRBV7-2 and TRBJ1-1, is GAGVSQSPSNKVTEKGKDVELRCDPISGHTALYWYRQSLGQGLEFLIYFQGNSAPDKSGLPSDRFSAERTGGSVSTLTIQRTQQEDSAVYLCASSLLGATEAFFGQGTRLTVV.